This T cell receptor beta chain emerged from a study of shared clonotypes between healthy human individuals. The CDR3 loop spans 19 amino acids. J was trimmed by 3 bases and V by 2 bases; bases with no gene match: 13. From germline, CDR1 is SGHVS and CDR2 FNYEAQ. TCRdb keeps only in-frame clones here, not all; method: immunoSEQ multiplex PCR. The data hold about 640,000 clones, with around 72% observed a single time. This receptor was obtained from a woman under 40 in good health. Sequencing input: memory CD4+ T cells sorted from blood. Indicated subset: CD45RA-negative fraction. The V gene is TRBV7-6, the J gene TRBJ2-1; 10 bases agree with TRBD2. The CDR3 is CASSLQSPPAGGIYNEQFF. The CDR3 DNA reads as TGTGCCAGCAGCTTACAATCTCCCCCAGCGGGAGGGATCTACAATGAGCAGTTCTTC. Looking up the rest from reference TRBV7-6 and TRBJ2-1 gives the full variable domain: GAGVSQSPRYKVTKRGQDVALRCDPISGHVSLYWYRQALGQGPEFLTYFNYEAQQDKSGLPNDRFSAERPEGSISTLTIQRTEQRDSAMYRCASSLQSPPAGGIYNEQFFGPGTRLTVL.